This TCR beta chain was sequenced during a study of cytomegalovirus exposure and HLA in healthy donors. V shed 0 bases and J shed 7 bases, with 7 bases lying between them. The germline gives CDR1 SGHNT, CDR2 YYREEE (reference sequence). The CDR3 is 12 residues long. PCR employed 60 Vbeta and 13 Jbeta primers. The assay was immunoSEQ multiplex PCR, and TCRdb's table has in-frame clones only and misses some. The data hold about 150,000 clones, with 82% observed a single time. The origin of this receptor is a woman between 50 and 59 years old in good health and CMV-seropositive. The specimen was PBMCs. The genes are TRBV5-4 and TRBJ1-1; D call uncertain. The CDR3 DNA follows: TGTGCCAGCAGCTTGGGACTGGGTGAAGCTTTCTTT. This translates into CASSLGLGEAFF.